The sequence of this T cell receptor beta chain was determined in a study of blood T cell repertoires in COVID-19. As for the study in general: T cells, B-cell-depleted T cells, or PBMCs supplied cDNA or gDNA.

The CDR3 runs to 14 residues. V was clipped by 3 bases and J by 3 bases; unmatched bases: 5. From germline, CDR1 is KGHSH and CDR2 LQKENI. This clone was counted only a few times. Measured with immunoSEQ multiplex PCR; TCRdb has only the in-frame clones, and not every one. The profile shows about 92,000 clones, about 70% of them singletons. The V and J genes are TRBV18 and TRBJ2-7, with TRBD1 matching over 7 bases. Material for sequencing was peripheral blood. The source is a woman between 55 and 75 years old in a cohort sampled during active or convalescent COVID-19. The CDR3 protein is CASSPTGAHYEQYF. The CDR3 DNA follows: TGTGCCAGCTCACCCACAGGGGCTCACTACGAGCAGTACTTC.